The rows below give T cell receptor beta chains drawn from one sample of a study of blood T cell repertoires in COVID-19. Clones were sequenced by immunoSEQ multiplex PCR, and TCRdb holds only the in-frame ones, with some missing. Of hundreds of thousands of clones in the sample, approximately 85% were seen once. Input material: peripheral blood. The receptors shown here come from a human donor in a cohort sampled during active COVID-19. Both conserved end residues are part of each CDR3.

j_call	v_call	cdr3_aa
TRBJ1-2	TRBV7-9	CASSPGSGYTF
TRBJ2-7	TRBV9	CASSSRLAGDEQYF
TRBJ2-2	TRBV4-1	CASERKKFGERHTGELFF
TRBJ2-1	TRBV13	CASSPLAGGVYNEQFF
TRBJ2-1	TRBV6-5	CASSYSGGEGHEQFF
TRBJ2-6	TRBV9	CASSVGLGANVLTF
TRBJ1-1	TRBV3-1/TRBV3-2	CASSSRVMNTEAFF
TRBJ1-6	TRBV7-3	CASSADFRSPLHF
TRBJ2-7	TRBV19	CASSTAGGREQYF
TRBJ1-6	TRBV5-6	CASSLIRGALGNSPLHF
TRBJ2-2	TRBV5-5	CASSSLMNTGELFF
TRBJ1-1	TRBV29-1	CSARTGMGEAFF